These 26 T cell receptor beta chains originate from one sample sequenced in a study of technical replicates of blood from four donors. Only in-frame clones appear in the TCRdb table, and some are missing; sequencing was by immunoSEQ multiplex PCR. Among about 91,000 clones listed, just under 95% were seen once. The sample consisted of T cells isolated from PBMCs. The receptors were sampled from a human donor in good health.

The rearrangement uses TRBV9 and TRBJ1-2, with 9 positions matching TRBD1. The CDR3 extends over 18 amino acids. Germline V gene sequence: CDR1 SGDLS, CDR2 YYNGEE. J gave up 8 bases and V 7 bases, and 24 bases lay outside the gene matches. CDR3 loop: CASSSRSGTGQETGGYTF. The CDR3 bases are TGTGCCAGCTCTTCCAGAAGCGGGACAGGGCAAGAAACGGGCGGCTACACCTTC.

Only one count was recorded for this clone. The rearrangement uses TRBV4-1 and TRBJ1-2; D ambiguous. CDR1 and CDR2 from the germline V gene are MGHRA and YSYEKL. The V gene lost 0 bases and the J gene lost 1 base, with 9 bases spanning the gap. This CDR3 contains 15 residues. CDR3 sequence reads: CASSQDQPSNYGYTF. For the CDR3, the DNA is TGCGCCAGCAGCCAAGATCAGCCTAGTAACTATGGCTACACCTTC.

CDR3 bases: TGTGCCACCAGCAGGGAGCCCAGGGAAGGCGAGCAGTACTTC. Translation: CATSREPREGEQYF. The rearrangement links TRBV15 to TRBJ2-7; tentatively, D is TRBD1 (5 bases). The CDR3 is 14 amino acids. Trimming left V 3 bases short and J 6 bases short, with 15 bases between. The germline CDR1 and CDR2 sequences are LNHNV and YYDKDF (reference sequence).

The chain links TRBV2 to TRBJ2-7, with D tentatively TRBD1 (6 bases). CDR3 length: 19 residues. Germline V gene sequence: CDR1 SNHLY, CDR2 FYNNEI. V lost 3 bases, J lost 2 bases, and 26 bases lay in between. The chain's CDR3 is CASSDPLGQPTFITYEQYF. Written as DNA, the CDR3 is TGTGCCAGCAGTGACCCTCTCGGACAGCCGACTTTCATTACCTACGAGCAGTACTTC.

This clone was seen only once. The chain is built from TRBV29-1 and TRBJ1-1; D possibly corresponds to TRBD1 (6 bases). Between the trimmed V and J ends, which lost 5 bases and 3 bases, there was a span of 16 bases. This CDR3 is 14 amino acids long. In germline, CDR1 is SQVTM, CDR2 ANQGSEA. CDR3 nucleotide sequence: TGCAGCGTTAAAACAGGGACGGGCGACACTGAAGCTTTCTTT. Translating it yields CSVKTGTGDTEAFF.

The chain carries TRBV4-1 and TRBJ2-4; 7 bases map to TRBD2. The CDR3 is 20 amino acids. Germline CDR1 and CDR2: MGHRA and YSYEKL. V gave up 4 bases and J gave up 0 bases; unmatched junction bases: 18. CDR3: CASSRLGGSGAPIAKNIQYF. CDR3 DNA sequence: TGCGCCAGCAGCCGGCTAGGAGGGAGCGGGGCCCCTATAGCCAAAAACATTCAGTACTTC.

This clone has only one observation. The CDR3 bases are TGTGCCAGCAGCTTTGGGGGGTATAGCAATCAGCCCCAGCATTTT. It specifies CASSFGGYSNQPQHF. V gene TRBV7-9 combines with J gene TRBJ1-5; tentatively, D is TRBD1 (5 bases). CDR1 is SEHNR and CDR2 is FQNEAQ in the germline V gene (reference sequence). Trimming took 3 bases from V and 0 from J, leaving 9 bases between them. CDR3 length: 15 amino acids.

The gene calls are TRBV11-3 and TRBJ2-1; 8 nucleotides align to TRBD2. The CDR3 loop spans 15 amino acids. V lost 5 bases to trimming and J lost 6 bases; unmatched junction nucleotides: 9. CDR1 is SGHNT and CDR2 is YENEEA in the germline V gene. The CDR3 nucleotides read TGTGCCAGCAGCCCTGGGACTAGTAATGGCAATGAGCAGTTCTTC. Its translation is CASSPGTSNGNEQFF.

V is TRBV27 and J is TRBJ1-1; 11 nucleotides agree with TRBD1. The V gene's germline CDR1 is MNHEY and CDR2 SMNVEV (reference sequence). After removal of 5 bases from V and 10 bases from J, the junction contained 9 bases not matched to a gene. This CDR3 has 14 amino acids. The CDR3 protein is CASSPGQGERVAFF. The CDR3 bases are TGTGCCAGCAGTCCGGGACAGGGGGAAAGGGTAGCTTTCTTT.

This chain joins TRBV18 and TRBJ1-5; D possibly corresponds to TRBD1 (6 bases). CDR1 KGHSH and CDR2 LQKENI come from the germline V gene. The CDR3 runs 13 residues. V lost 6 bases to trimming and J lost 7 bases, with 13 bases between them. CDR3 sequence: CASSTDGGQPQHF. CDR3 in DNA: TGTGCCAGCTCCACCGATGGGGGCCAGCCCCAGCATTTT.

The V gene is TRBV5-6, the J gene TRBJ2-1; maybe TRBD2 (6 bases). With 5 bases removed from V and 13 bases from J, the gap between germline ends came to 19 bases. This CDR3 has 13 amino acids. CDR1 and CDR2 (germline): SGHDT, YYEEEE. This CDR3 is CASRSTSPLTQFF. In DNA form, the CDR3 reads TGTGCCAGCAGATCGACTAGTCCCCTAACCCAGTTCTTC.

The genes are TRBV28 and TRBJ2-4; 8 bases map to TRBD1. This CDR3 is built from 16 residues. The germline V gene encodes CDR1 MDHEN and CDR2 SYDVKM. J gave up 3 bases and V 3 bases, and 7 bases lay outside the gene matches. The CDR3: CASSFLTGAIKNIQYF. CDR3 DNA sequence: TGTGCCAGCAGTTTCTTGACAGGGGCCATCAAAAACATTCAGTACTTC.

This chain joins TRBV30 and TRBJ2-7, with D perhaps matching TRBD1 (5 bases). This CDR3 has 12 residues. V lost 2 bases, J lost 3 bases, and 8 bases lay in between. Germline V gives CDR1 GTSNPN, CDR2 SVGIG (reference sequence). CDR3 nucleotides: TGTGCCTGGAGTCAAGACAGCTACGAGCAGTACTTC. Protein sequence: CAWSQDSYEQYF.

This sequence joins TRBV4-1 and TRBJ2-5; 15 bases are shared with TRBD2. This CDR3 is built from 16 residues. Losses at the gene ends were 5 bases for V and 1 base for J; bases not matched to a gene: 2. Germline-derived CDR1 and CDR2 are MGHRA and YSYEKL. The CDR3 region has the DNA TGCGCCAGCAGCTTGGGACTAGCGGGGGGCCAAGAGACCCAGTACTTC. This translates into CASSLGLAGGQETQYF.

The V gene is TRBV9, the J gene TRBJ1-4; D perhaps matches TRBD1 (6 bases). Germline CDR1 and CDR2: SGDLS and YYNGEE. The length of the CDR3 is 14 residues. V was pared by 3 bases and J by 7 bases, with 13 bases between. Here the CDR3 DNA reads TGTGCCAGCAGCGAAGGGGGGGACGGTGAAAAACTGTTTTTT. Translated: CASSEGGDGEKLFF.

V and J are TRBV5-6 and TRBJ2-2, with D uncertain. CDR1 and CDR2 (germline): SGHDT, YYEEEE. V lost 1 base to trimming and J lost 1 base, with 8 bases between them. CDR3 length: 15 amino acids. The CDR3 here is CASSLLRGNTGELFF. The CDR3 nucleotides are TGTGCCAGCAGCTTGTTAAGAGGGAACACCGGGGAGCTGTTTTTT.

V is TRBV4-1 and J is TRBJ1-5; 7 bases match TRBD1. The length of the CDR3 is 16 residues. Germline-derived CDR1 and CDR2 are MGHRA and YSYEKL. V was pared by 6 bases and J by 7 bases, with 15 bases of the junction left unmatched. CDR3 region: CASSRGGTALGQPQHF. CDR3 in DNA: TGCGCCAGCAGTCGGGGCGGGACAGCGCTCGGGCAGCCCCAGCATTTT.

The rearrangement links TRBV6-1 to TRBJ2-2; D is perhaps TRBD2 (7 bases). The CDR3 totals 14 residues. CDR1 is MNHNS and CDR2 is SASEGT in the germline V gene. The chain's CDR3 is CVVGRGGSTGELFF. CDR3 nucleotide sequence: TGTGTCGTCGGTAGGGGGGGAAGCACCGGGGAGCTGTTTTTT.

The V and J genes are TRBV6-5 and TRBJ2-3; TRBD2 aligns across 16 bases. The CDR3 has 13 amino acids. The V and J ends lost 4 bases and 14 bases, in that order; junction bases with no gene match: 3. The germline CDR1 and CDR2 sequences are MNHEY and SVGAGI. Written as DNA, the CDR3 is TGTGCCAGCAGTTCCGGGACTAGCGGGGGGGCGTATTTT. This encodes CASSSGTSGGAYF.

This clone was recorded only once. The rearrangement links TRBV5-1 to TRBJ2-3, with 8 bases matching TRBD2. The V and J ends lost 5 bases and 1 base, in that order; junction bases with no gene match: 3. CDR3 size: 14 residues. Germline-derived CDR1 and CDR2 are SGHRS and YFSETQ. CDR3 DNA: TGCGCCAGCAGTGGGCGGGAGGGCACAGATACGCAGTATTTT. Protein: CASSGREGTDTQYF.

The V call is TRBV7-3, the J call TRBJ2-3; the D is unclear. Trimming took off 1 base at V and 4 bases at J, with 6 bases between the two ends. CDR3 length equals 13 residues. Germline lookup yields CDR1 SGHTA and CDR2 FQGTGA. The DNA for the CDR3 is TGTGCCAGCAGCTTAAATGCGGCAGATACGCAGTATTTT. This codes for CASSLNAADTQYF. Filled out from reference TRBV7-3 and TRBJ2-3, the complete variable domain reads GAGVSQTPSNKVTEKGKYVELRCDPISGHTALYWYRQSLGQGPEFLIYFQGTGAADDSGLPNDRFFAVRPEGSVSTLKIQRTERGDSAVYLCASSLNAADTQYFGPGTRLTVL.

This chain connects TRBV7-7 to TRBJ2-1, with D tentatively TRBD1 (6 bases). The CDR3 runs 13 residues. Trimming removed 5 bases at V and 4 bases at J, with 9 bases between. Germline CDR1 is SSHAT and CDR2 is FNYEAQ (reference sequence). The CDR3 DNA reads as TGTGCCAGCAGCCAGGACAGATACAATGAGCAGTTCTTC. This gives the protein CASSQDRYNEQFF.

CDR3 DNA: TGTGCCAGCAGCCAACTAGCGGGAGGGCTTGGCGGGGCCAACGTCCTGACTTTC. Its translation is CASSQLAGGLGGANVLTF. The chain couples TRBV14 to TRBJ2-6; 12 nucleotides align to TRBD2. V lost 2 bases to trimming and J lost 4 bases; unmatched junction nucleotides: 6. This CDR3 region has 18 residues. Germline CDR1 reads SGHDN; CDR2 reads FVKESK. The full variable domain, completed using reference TRBV14 and TRBJ2-6, is EAGVTQFPSHSVIEKGQTVTLRCDPISGHDNLYWYRRVMGKEIKFLLHFVKESKQDESGMPNNRFLAERTGGTYSTLKVQPAELEDSGVYFCASSQLAGGLGGANVLTFGAGSRLTVL.

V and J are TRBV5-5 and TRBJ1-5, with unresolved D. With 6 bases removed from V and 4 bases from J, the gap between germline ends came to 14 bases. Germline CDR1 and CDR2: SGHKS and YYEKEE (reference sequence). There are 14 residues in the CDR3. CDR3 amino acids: CASTRGSGNQPQHF. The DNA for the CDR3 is TGTGCCAGCACAAGAGGGTCGGGTAATCAGCCCCAGCATTTT.

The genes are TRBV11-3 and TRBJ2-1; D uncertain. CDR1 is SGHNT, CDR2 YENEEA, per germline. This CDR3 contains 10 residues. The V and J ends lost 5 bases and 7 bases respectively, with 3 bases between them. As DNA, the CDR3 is TGTGCCAGCAGCCATAATGAGCAGTTCTTC. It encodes CASSHNEQFF.

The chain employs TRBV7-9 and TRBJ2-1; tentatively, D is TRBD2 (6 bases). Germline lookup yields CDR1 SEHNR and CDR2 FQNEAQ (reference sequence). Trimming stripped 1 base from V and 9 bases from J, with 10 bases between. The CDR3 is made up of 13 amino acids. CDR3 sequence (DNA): TGTGCCAGCAGCTTAGTAAGGGGAGGTGAGCAGTTCTTC. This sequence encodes CASSLVRGGEQFF.